Below, 2 T cell receptor beta chains from the same sample are listed, as sequenced in a study of TIL therapy for anti-PD-1-resistant metastatic lung cancer. Time point: pre-treatment sample, taken before nivolumab and TIL therapy. The immunoSEQ assay was v3. Sequenced by immunoSEQ multiplex PCR; TCRdb stores in-frame clones only, minus some. The sample consists of roughly 57,000 clones, roughly 77% of them appearing once. This specimen consisted of blood, obtained at baseline. The receptors shown here come from a person aged 25 to 79 with non-small cell lung cancer.

The V call is TRBV28, the J call TRBJ2-4; D perhaps matches TRBD2 (6 bases). V was pared by 3 bases and J by 0 bases, with 18 bases between. The germline gives CDR1 MDHEN, CDR2 SYDVKM. The CDR3 sequence is 18 residues long. For the CDR3, the DNA is TGTGCCAGCAGTTTGTCGGCGGGGCGGGAACTAGCCAAAAACATTCAGTACTTC. Translation: CASSLSAGRELAKNIQYF.

V and J are TRBV6-2 or TRBV6-3 and TRBJ2-7; 10 bases match TRBD2. Germline trimming cut 4 bases from V and 0 bases from J; bases unmatched to any gene: 3. This CDR3 has 15 amino acids. Looked up from germline, CDR1 is MNHEY and CDR2 is SVGEGT. CDR3 amino acids: CASSSTSGLSYEQYF. The CDR3 nucleotides read TGTGCCAGCAGTTCGACTAGCGGGCTCTCCTACGAGCAGTACTTC.